These T cell receptor beta chains were read from a single sample in a study of cytomegalovirus exposure and HLA in healthy donors. Clones were sequenced by immunoSEQ multiplex PCR, and TCRdb holds only the in-frame ones, with some missing. The sample shows under 200,000 clones, about 80% of them seen only once. Sequencing input: PBMCs. The source of these receptors is a man younger than 35 in good health and CMV-seropositive. CDR3s include the opening cysteine and the closing phenylalanine or tryptophan. The D gene is left open where the match is weak. The size of a clone is reported for some rows only, either as once, few or many, or as a class for expanded clones.

NA | TRBJ2-2 | few | TRBV9 | CASSGENTGELFF | TGTGCCAGCAGCGGCGAGAACACCGGGGAGCTGTTTTTT
TRBD1 | TRBJ1-2 | NA | TRBV7-9 | CSSSLAGQGNYGYTF | TGTTCCAGCAGCTTAGCGGGACAGGGCAACTATGGCTACACCTTC
NA | TRBJ1-2 | NA | TRBV7-9 | CASSQTALRGGYTF | TGTGCCAGCAGCCAAACGGCCCTCCGAGGTGGCTACACCTTC
NA | TRBJ2-1 | NA | TRBV18 | CASSPSWSGLPFF | TGTGCCAGCTCACCGAGCTGGTCGGGGTTGCCGTTCTTC
NA | TRBJ1-2 | NA | TRBV6-6 | CASSRDSISYGYTF | TGTGCCAGCAGTCGGGACTCCATTAGCTATGGCTACACCTTC
TRBD2 | TRBJ2-1 | few | TRBV4-3 | CASSLNGGANEQFF | TGCGCCAGCAGCCTTAACGGGGGGGCGAATGAGCAGTTCTTC
NA | TRBJ2-7 | NA | TRBV2 | CASSQTYEQYF | TGTGCCAGCAGTCAGACCTACGAGCAGTACTTC
NA | TRBJ2-5 | NA | TRBV5-1 | CASSFHTRGQETQYF | TGCGCCAGCAGCTTCCATACTAGAGGGCAAGAGACCCAGTACTTC
NA | TRBJ1-1 | NA | TRBV27 | CASSLSGPNTEAFF | TGTGCCAGCAGTCTTTCAGGGCCGAACACTGAAGCTTTCTTT
NA | TRBJ1-4 | NA | TRBV19 | CASSGLRQAGFSVFF | TGTGCCAGTAGTGGCTTGCGACAGGCCGGATTCTCGGTGTTTTTT
TRBD2 | TRBJ2-1 | NA | TRBV29-1 | CSVEPSGRFNEQFF | TGCAGCGTTGAACCCAGCGGGAGATTTAATGAGCAGTTCTTC
TRBD2 | TRBJ2-1 | NA | TRBV7-3 | CASSLGAGGNEQFF | TGTGCCAGCAGCTTAGGAGCGGGGGGGAATGAGCAGTTCTTC
TRBD1 | TRBJ2-7 | NA | TRBV4-1 | CASSRARDREPYEQYF | TGCGCCAGCAGCCGAGCCCGGGACAGGGAACCCTACGAGCAGTACTTC
NA | TRBJ2-1 | few | TRBV7-9 | CASSLIREYTFF | TGTGCCAGCAGCTTAATACGGGAGTATACGTTCTTC
TRBD2 | TRBJ2-1 | NA | TRBV30 | CAWTRSGSPYNEQFF | TGTGCCTGGACACGTAGCGGGAGCCCATACAATGAGCAGTTCTTC
TRBD1 | TRBJ1-1 | NA | TRBV9 | CASSPVGTGNTEAFF | TGTGCCAGCAGCCCTGTTGGGACAGGGAACACTGAAGCTTTCTTT
TRBD2 | TRBJ2-3 | NA | TRBV9 | CASSPKGSGGVTDTQYF | TGTGCCAGCAGCCCAAAAGGGAGCGGGGGGGTCACAGATACGCAGTATTTT
TRBD1 | TRBJ1-5 | NA | TRBV19 | CATRDRGLNQPQHF | TGTGCCACTCGGGACAGGGGTCTCAATCAGCCCCAGCATTTT
TRBD2 | TRBJ2-1 | NA | TRBV5-1 | CASSGLAYNEQFF | TGCGCCAGCAGCGGACTAGCGTACAATGAGCAGTTCTTC
NA | TRBJ1-2 | NA | TRBV30 | CAWSATGIYGYTF | TGTGCCTGGAGTGCAACAGGCATATATGGCTACACCTTC
TRBD1 | TRBJ1-5 | NA | TRBV5-3 | CARSSMGQGAKSNQPQHF | TGTGCCAGAAGCTCCATGGGACAGGGGGCGAAAAGCAATCAGCCCCAGCATTTT
NA | TRBJ2-3 | NA | TRBV5-1 | CASSLDGGASTDTQYF | TGCGCCAGCAGCTTGGATGGGGGGGCAAGCACAGATACGCAGTATTTT
TRBD2 | TRBJ2-7 | NA | TRBV2 | CASSAGLAGSSYEQYF | TGTGCCAGCAGTGCGGGACTAGCGGGAAGCTCCTACGAGCAGTACTTC
TRBD1 | TRBJ2-3 | NA | TRBV7-9 | CASSAKDRGFLYF | TGTGCCAGCAGCGCGAAGGACAGGGGTTTTTTGTATTTT
TRBD1 | TRBJ2-7 | NA | TRBV11-2 | CASSLPTGLTYEQYF | TGTGCCAGCAGCTTACCGACAGGGCTAACCTACGAGCAGTACTTC
TRBD2 | TRBJ2-5 | NA | TRBV5-1 | CASSNSGSPQETQYF | TGCGCCAGCAGCAACAGCGGGAGCCCCCAAGAGACCCAGTACTTC
TRBD1 | TRBJ1-4 | NA | TRBV5-1 | CASSSTGTAGANEKLFF | TGCGCCAGCAGCTCAACCGGGACAGCCGGGGCTAATGAAAAACTGTTTTTT
TRBD1 | TRBJ1-4 | NA | TRBV19 | CASSIQGAREKLFF | TGTGCCAGTAGTATACAGGGGGCAAGGGAAAAACTGTTTTTT
TRBD2 | TRBJ2-2 | NA | TRBV18 | CASSPGRAENTGELFF | TGTGCCAGCTCACCGGGGAGGGCCGAAAACACCGGGGAGCTGTTTTTT
NA | TRBJ2-7 | NA | TRBV5-4 | CASSGSAGGTEQYF | TGTGCCAGCAGCGGCTCGGCTGGCGGGACCGAGCAGTACTTC
TRBD1 | TRBJ1-5 | NA | TRBV6-1 | CASSESQGGNQPQHF | TGTGCCAGCAGTGAATCGCAGGGGGGCAATCAGCCCCAGCATTTT
TRBD2 | TRBJ2-3 | NA | TRBV6-1 | CASAVGLAGGDTQYF | TGTGCCAGCGCTGTTGGACTAGCGGGAGGCGATACGCAGTATTTT
TRBD1 | TRBJ2-2 | NA | TRBV7-2 | CASSLRAGGTGELFF | TGTGCCAGCAGCTTAAGGGCAGGGGGCACCGGGGAGCTGTTTTTT
NA | TRBJ1-2 | NA | TRBV13 | CASSRGGEGNYGYTF | TGTGCCAGCAGCCGCGGAGGCGAGGGAAACTATGGCTACACCTTC
NA | TRBJ1-5 | NA | TRBV6-1 | CASSEARGDGQPQHF | TGTGCCAGCAGTGAAGCTCGGGGGGATGGTCAGCCCCAGCATTTT
TRBD1 | TRBJ1-6 | NA | TRBV30 | CAWSVDRDSPLHF | TGTGCCTGGAGTGTCGACAGGGATTCACCCCTCCACTTT
TRBD2 | TRBJ2-7 | once | TRBV7-2 | CASSLYAGGPDYEQYF | TGTGCCAGCAGCTTATACGCGGGGGGGCCCGACTACGAGCAGTACTTC
NA | TRBJ1-5 | NA | TRBV18 | CASSPNDRSSNQPQHF | TGTGCCAGCTCCCCTAACGACAGGTCAAGCAATCAGCCCCAGCATTTT
NA | TRBJ2-3 | NA | TRBV4-1 | CASNSRTASTDTQYF | TGCGCCAGCAACTCCAGGACAGCGAGCACAGATACGCAGTATTTT
NA | TRBJ2-5 | NA | TRBV4-2 | CASSRGVGSEETQYF | TGTGCCAGCAGCCGGGGGGTCGGGAGCGAAGAGACCCAGTACTTC